The T cell receptor (beta chain) under discussion was sequenced for a study of cytomegalovirus exposure and HLA in healthy donors. The protocol was immunoSEQ multiplex PCR, while the TCRdb copy is restricted to in-frame clones and leaves out a portion. The sample contains around 150,000 clones, about 80% of which appear only once. The CDR3 consists of 15 residues. Trimming removed 0 bases from V and 0 bases from J, with 8 bases in between. Germline CDR1 and CDR2: SGHRS and YFSETQ. Sequenced input: PBMCs. The origin of this receptor is a man in his thirties or forties in good health and CMV-seropositive. The rearrangement joins TRBV5-1 to TRBJ2-3; the D is unclear. CDR3 amino acids: CASSLGGPSTDTQYF. The CDR3 coding sequence is TGCGCCAGCAGCTTGGGCGGCCCTAGCACAGATACGCAGTATTTT.